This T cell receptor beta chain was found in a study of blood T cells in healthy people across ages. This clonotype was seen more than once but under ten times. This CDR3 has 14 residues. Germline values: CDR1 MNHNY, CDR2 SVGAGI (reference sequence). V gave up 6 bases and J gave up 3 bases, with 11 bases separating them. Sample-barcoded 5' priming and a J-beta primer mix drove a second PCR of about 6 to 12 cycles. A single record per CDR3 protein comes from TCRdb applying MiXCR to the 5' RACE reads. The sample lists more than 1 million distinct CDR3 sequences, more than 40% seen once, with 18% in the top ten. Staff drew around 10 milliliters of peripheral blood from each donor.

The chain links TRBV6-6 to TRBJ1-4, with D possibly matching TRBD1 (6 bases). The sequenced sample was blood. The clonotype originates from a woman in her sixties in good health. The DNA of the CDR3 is TGTGCCAGCAGCCCGGGACAAGCTAATGAAAAACTGTTTTTT. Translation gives CASSPGQANEKLFF.